A selection of T cell receptor beta chains follows, all from one sample in a study of Ad26.COV2.S vaccination and SARS-CoV-2 variants. Profiled with immunoSEQ multiplex PCR; TCRdb holds only in-frame clones, not every one. The sample yields fewer than 800,000 clones, around 89% seen once. Source: peripheral blood, taken in a trial of Ad26.COV2.S vaccine versus placebo. These TCRs come from a person between 18 and 59 years old who received the Ad26.COV2.S COVID-19 vaccine or a placebo. The CDR3 runs from the conserved cysteine through the conserved F or W. D genes are given only for firm matches. Rows may omit the clone size; those that give it use once, few, many or a size class.

J,size,length,D,V,DNA,CDR3
TRBJ2-7,-,14,TRBD1,TRBV5-1,TGCGCCAGCAGCTTGGGACAGGGAAATTACGAGCAGTACTTC,CASSLGQGNYEQYF
TRBJ1-1,-,13,TRBD1,TRBV25-1,TGTGCCAGCAGACTTACAGGGGGCACTGAAGCTTTCTTT,CASRLTGGTEAFF
TRBJ2-1,-,10,-,TRBV20-1,TGCAGTGCAGTCGGCAATGAGCAGTTCTTC,CSAVGNEQFF
TRBJ2-4,-,15,TRBD1,TRBV4-3,TGCGCCAGCAGCCAATCCGGGACAGGGTTTGGCATTCAGTACTTC,CASSQSGTGFGIQYF
TRBJ2-5,-,12,-,TRBV12-3/TRBV12-4,TGTGCCAGCAGTGGGGGGCTGGGGACCCAGTACTTC,CASSGGLGTQYF
TRBJ2-2,-,11,-,TRBV2,TGTGCCAGCAGTGCAAGCGGGGAGCTGTTTTTT,CASSASGELFF
TRBJ1-1,-,12,-,TRBV6-6,TGTGCCAGCACGAGGGCGAGTACTGAAGCTTTCTTT,CASTRASTEAFF
TRBJ2-5,-,12,-,TRBV11-2,TGTGCCAGCACCTCGGCTGGTGAGACCCAGTACTTC,CASTSAGETQYF
TRBJ1-2,-,14,-,TRBV5-1,TGCGCCAGCAGCGTACAGGAAACATCGGGGGGCTACACCTTC,CASSVQETSGGYTF
TRBJ2-2,-,14,-,TRBV7-8,TGTGCCAGCAGCTTCGGGGTGAACACCGGGGAGCTGTTTTTT,CASSFGVNTGELFF
TRBJ2-2,-,16,-,TRBV30,TGTGCCTGGAGTGTACGATGGGGCGCGAACACCGGGGAGCTGTTTTTT,CAWSVRWGANTGELFF
TRBJ1-2,-,13,-,TRBV3-1/TRBV3-2,TGTGCCAGCAGCCCACCGGCGAGGGATGGCTACACCTTC,CASSPPARDGYTF
TRBJ2-7,-,13,-,TRBV30,TGTGCCTGGAGTGGTACGGGCTCCTACGAGCAGTACTTC,CAWSGTGSYEQYF
TRBJ1-1,-,14,-,TRBV2,TGTGCCAGCAGTGAGAGACACCTGAACACTGAAGCTTTCTTT,CASSERHLNTEAFF
TRBJ1-5,-,15,TRBD1,TRBV6-2/TRBV6-3,TGTGCCAGCAGTTCAACAGGGGGCGTCTATCAGCCCCAGCATTTT,CASSSTGGVYQPQHF
TRBJ2-2,-,18,-,TRBV4-3,TGCGCCAGCAGCCACCGAGCAGGAGGGGGATCGAACACCGGGGAGCTGTTTTTT,CASSHRAGGGSNTGELFF
TRBJ2-5,-,17,TRBD2,TRBV7-2,TGTGCCAGCAGCTTAGTATCCAAGGCGGGAGGAAGAGAGACCCAGTACTTC,CASSLVSKAGGRETQYF
TRBJ2-7,-,15,TRBD1,TRBV4-1,TGCGCCAGCAGTCCGATCGGACAGGGGGCTTACGAGCAGTACTTC,CASSPIGQGAYEQYF
TRBJ2-2,-,13,-,TRBV10-1,TGCGCCAGCAGGGGACTTAACACCGGGGAGCTGTTTTTT,CASRGLNTGELFF
TRBJ1-3,-,13,-,TRBV4-1,TGCGCCAGCAGCCAAGGGTCCGGAAACACCATATATTTT,CASSQGSGNTIYF
TRBJ2-1,-,13,-,TRBV5-8,TGTGCCAGCAGCTTGAGTCTTACCAATGAGCAGTTCTTC,CASSLSLTNEQFF
TRBJ2-7,-,14,TRBD1,TRBV19,TGTGCCAGTAGTTCGACAGGGTCGCTTGACGAGCAGTACTTC,CASSSTGSLDEQYF
TRBJ2-1,-,14,-,TRBV24-1,TGTGCCACCAGTGACTCCATTTCCTACAATGAGCAGTTCTTC,CATSDSISYNEQFF
TRBJ2-2,-,17,TRBD2,TRBV9,TGTGCCAGCAGCGCGGGACTAGCGGGGACGCGGACCGGGGAGCTGTTTTTT,CASSAGLAGTRTGELFF
TRBJ2-1,-,14,TRBD2,TRBV18,TGTGCCAGCTCCAGAACTAGCGGGAGCCATGAGCAGTTCTTC,CASSRTSGSHEQFF
TRBJ2-5,once,16,-,TRBV7-2,TGTGCCAGCAGCTTACGCCTGGGCAGGGACCAAGAGACCCAGTACTTC,CASSLRLGRDQETQYF
TRBJ1-5,-,13,-,TRBV19,TGTGCCAGTAGTATAGGAGACGGTCAGCCCCAGCATTTT,CASSIGDGQPQHF
TRBJ2-2,-,16,TRBD2,TRBV7-9,TGTGCCAGCAGCTTAGGACTAGCGGGTAACACCGGGGAGCTGTTTTTT,CASSLGLAGNTGELFF
TRBJ1-1,-,15,TRBD1,TRBV5-8,TGTGCCAGCAGCTACCGGGGACAGCTGAACACTGAAGCTTTCTTT,CASSYRGQLNTEAFF
TRBJ1-6,-,13,TRBD1,TRBV12-3/TRBV12-4,TGTGCCAGCAGCCGGGACAGATATTCACCCCTCCACTTT,CASSRDRYSPLHF
TRBJ1-1,-,13,-,TRBV11-1,TGTGCCAGCAGCTTAATCCCCACCACTGAAGCTTTCTTT,CASSLIPTTEAFF
TRBJ2-2,once,13,-,TRBV9,TGTGCCAGCAGCGGAGAGAACACCGGGGAGCTGTTTTTT,CASSGENTGELFF
TRBJ2-5,-,16,-,TRBV11-2,TGTGCCAGCAGGACGGGCAGCGGAGGGAGCGGGGAGACCCAGTACTTC,CASRTGSGGSGETQYF
TRBJ2-3,-,14,-,TRBV3-1/TRBV3-2,TGTGCCAGCAGCCAAGGTCTACTAGGAGATACGCAGTATTTT,CASSQGLLGDTQYF
TRBJ2-3,-,14,TRBD2,TRBV19,TGTGCCAGTAGTATGAGACTAGCTCAGTATACGCAGTATTTT,CASSMRLAQYTQYF
TRBJ1-5,-,8,-,TRBV20-1,TGCAGTGCTAGGGCCCAGCATTTT,CSARAQHF
TRBJ1-2,-,13,-,TRBV10-3,TGTGCCATCAGTGAGTGGGGTAACTATGGCTACACCTTC,CAISEWGNYGYTF
TRBJ2-2,-,14,-,TRBV7-9,TGTGCCAGCAGCACGGGACAAAACACCGGGGAGCTGTTTTTT,CASSTGQNTGELFF
TRBJ2-3,-,15,-,TRBV3-1/TRBV3-2,TGTGCCAGCAGCCAAACTACGCGCCCAACAGATACGCAGTATTTT,CASSQTTRPTDTQYF
TRBJ1-2,few,13,TRBD1,TRBV27,TGTGCCAGCAGTTCAGGGGGCTACTATGGCTACACCTTC,CASSSGGYYGYTF
TRBJ2-2,-,16,TRBD2,TRBV7-2,TGTGCCAGCAGAGAGCGGGGGGGACGTAACACCGGGGAGCTGTTTTTT,CASRERGGRNTGELFF
TRBJ2-3,-,16,-,TRBV9,TGTGCCAGCAGCGTAGGCTCGGGGGCGGTCACCAATACGCAGTATTTT,CASSVGSGAVTNTQYF
TRBJ1-1,-,15,-,TRBV7-2,TGTGCCAGCAGCTTAGTGGAGGCGGGGGCTACTGAAGCTTTCTTT,CASSLVEAGATEAFF
TRBJ2-7,-,14,-,TRBV15,TGTGCCACCAGCAGTGAGACAGGATCCTACGAGCAGTACTTC,CATSSETGSYEQYF
TRBJ2-7,-,15,TRBD2,TRBV6-5,TGTGCCAGCAGCCCGGGACTAGCGGGAACTGTCGAGCAGTACTTC,CASSPGLAGTVEQYF
TRBJ1-3,-,17,TRBD1,TRBV7-2,TGTGCCAGCAGCCTCGTTGGGACAGGGCTCTCTGGAAACACCATATATTTT,CASSLVGTGLSGNTIYF
TRBJ1-1,few,13,-,TRBV6-2/TRBV6-3,TGTGCCAGCAGTTACCCGAGAGGGGGTTTGACTTTCTTT,CASSYPRGGLTFF
TRBJ1-5,few,13,-,TRBV12-3/TRBV12-4,TGTGCCAGCAGTTGGGACAGCAATCAGCCCCAGCATTTT,CASSWDSNQPQHF
TRBJ2-7,-,13,-,TRBV19,TGTGCCAGTAGTATAACTTGGGGGTACGAGCAGTACTTC,CASSITWGYEQYF
TRBJ2-3,-,11,-,TRBV29-1,TGCAGCGTTGAACTAGGGAATACGCAGTATTTT,CSVELGNTQYF
TRBJ2-2,-,16,-,TRBV5-4,TGTGCCAGCAGCTTGAGCATGGGGGTGAACACCGGGGAGCTGTTTTTT,CASSLSMGVNTGELFF
TRBJ1-2,-,14,TRBD1,TRBV3-1/TRBV3-2,TGTGCCAGCAGCCAAGTAAACAGGGGTTATGGCTACACCTTC,CASSQVNRGYGYTF
TRBJ2-5,-,13,TRBD2,TRBV2,TGTGCCAGCACTAGCGGGGGAGGGGAGACCCAGTACTTC,CASTSGGGETQYF
TRBJ1-3,-,14,-,TRBV5-1,TGCGCCAGCAGCCCAGGACACGACGCTGACACCATATATTTT,CASSPGHDADTIYF
TRBJ1-1,-,15,-,TRBV5-6,TGTGCCAGCAGCCAATCGTGGGACGCGAACACTGAAGCTTTCTTT,CASSQSWDANTEAFF
TRBJ1-5,-,15,-,TRBV6-2/TRBV6-3,TGTGCCAGCAGCCCCGTTACAGTTCTCAATCAGCCCCAGCATTTT,CASSPVTVLNQPQHF
TRBJ1-2,-,15,-,TRBV10-3,TGTGCCATCAGTGAGTCATATGAGTCTAACTATGGCTACACCTTC,CAISESYESNYGYTF
TRBJ1-1,-,13,-,TRBV25-1,TGTGCCAGCAAGCGCAGGGAAGACACTGAAGCTTTCTTT,CASKRREDTEAFF